A single sample gave rise to the 5 T cell receptor beta chains below, sequenced in a study of tumour-infiltrating T cells in Burkitt lymphoma. Generated by immunoSEQ multiplex PCR, the TCRdb table keeps only in-frame clones and is missing some. The sample yields some 1,600 clones, around 20% seen once. The sample consisted of tumor tissue. The receptors were sampled from a human donor with diffuse large B-cell lymphoma.

In this sample, this clone turned up a few times. This chain uses TRBV6-1 with TRBJ1-3; D unresolved. The ends were cut back, 3 bases at V and 1 base at J, with 4 bases in the middle. The CDR3 has 13 residues. The germline V gene has CDR1 MNHNS and CDR2 SASEGT. The CDR3 nucleotides read TGTGCCAGCAGTGACCGATCTGGAAACACCATATATTTT. This encodes CASSDRSGNTIYF.

This clone has just a few counts. The rearrangement joins TRBV30 to TRBJ2-3; the match to TRBD2 covers 7 bases. The CDR3 spans 13 residues. Germline CDR1 reads GTSNPN; CDR2 reads SVGIG (reference sequence). Trimming removed 7 bases from V and 1 base from J; junction bases left unmatched: 5. CDR3 region: CASRTRGTDTQYF. In nucleotides, the CDR3 is TGTGCCTCTCGGACTAGGGGCACAGATACGCAGTATTTT.

This clone was detected a few times. The chain carries TRBV11-2 and TRBJ2-4, with 12 bases aligning to TRBD1. V shed 2 bases and J 5 bases; nucleotides not matched to a gene: 4. The CDR3 loop spans 16 amino acids. Germline CDR1 and CDR2: SGHAT and FQNNGV. Here the CDR3 reads CASSLPGQGAENIQYF. CDR3 bases: TGTGCCAGCAGCTTACCGGGACAGGGGGCTGAAAACATTCAGTACTTC.

The rearrangement joins TRBV5-1 to TRBJ2-7, with D unclear. Germline CDR1 SGHRS, CDR2 YFSETQ. Trimming pared 0 bases from V and 0 bases from J, leaving 10 bases between. This CDR3 spans 15 amino acids. CDR3 residues: CASSLGTGGSYEQYF. The DNA of the CDR3 is TGCGCCAGCAGCTTGGGGACGGGTGGCTCCTACGAGCAGTACTTC.

The gene calls are TRBV2 and TRBJ2-7; D remains unclear. CDR1 and CDR2 from the germline V gene are SNHLY and FYNNEI. V was clipped by 4 bases and J by 3 bases, with 16 bases between them. The CDR3 consists of 15 residues. The CDR3 sequence is CASSGTAVTLYEQYF. CDR3 DNA: TGTGCCAGCAGTGGTACGGCGGTAACCCTCTACGAGCAGTACTTC.